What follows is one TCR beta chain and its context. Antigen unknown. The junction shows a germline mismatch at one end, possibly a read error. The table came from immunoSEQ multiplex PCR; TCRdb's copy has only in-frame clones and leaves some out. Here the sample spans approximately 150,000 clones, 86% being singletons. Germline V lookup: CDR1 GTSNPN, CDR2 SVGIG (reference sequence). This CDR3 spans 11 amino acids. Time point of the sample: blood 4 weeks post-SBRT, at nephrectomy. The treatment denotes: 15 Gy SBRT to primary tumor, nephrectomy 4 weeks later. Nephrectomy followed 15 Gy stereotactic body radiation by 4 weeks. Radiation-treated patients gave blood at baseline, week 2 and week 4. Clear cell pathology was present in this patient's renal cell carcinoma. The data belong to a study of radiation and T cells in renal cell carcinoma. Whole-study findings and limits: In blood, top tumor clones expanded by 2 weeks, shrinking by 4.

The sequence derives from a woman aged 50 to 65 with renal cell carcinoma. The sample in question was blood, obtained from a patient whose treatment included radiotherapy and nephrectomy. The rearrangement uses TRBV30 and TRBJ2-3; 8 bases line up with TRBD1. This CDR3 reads CAWRSTGDLGF. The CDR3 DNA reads TGTGCCTGGAGGTCGACAGGGGATTTAGGGTTT.